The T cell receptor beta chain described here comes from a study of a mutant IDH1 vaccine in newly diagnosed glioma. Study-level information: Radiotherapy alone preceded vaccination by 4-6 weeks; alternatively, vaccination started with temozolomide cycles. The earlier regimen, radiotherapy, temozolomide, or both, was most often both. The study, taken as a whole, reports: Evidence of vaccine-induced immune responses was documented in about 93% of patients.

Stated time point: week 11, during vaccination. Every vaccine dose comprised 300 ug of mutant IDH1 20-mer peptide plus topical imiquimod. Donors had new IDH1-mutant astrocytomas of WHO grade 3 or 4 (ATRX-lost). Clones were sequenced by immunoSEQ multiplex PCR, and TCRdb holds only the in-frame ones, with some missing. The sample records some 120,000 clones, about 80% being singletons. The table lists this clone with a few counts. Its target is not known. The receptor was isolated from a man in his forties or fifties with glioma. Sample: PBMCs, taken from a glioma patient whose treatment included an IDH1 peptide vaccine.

In DNA, the CDR3 is TGTGCCAGCAGTGCCGGGCCCCGGTCGGCTTTCTTT. This codes for CASSAGPRSAFF. The chain uses TRBV2 and TRBJ1-1; D gene unclear. CDR3 size: 12 residues. The germline V and J ends were trimmed by 4 bases and 11 bases, with 14 bases remaining between them. Germline V gives CDR1 SNHLY, CDR2 FYNNEI.